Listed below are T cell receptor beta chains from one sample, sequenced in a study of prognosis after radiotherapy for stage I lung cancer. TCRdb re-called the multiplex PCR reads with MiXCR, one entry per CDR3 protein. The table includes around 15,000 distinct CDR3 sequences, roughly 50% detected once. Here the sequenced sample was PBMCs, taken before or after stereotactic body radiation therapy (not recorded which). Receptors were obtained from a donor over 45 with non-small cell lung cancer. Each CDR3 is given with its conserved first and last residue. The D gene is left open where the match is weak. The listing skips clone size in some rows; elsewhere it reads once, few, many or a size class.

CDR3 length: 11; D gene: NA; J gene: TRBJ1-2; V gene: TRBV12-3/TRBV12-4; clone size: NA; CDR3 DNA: TGTGCCAGCATGGCGTTCTATGGCTACACCTTC; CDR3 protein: CASMAFYGYTF
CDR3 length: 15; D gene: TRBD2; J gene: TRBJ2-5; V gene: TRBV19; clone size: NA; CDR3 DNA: TGCGCCAGTAGTATGGGGACTAGCGGGGTAGAGACCCATTACTTC; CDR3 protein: CASSMGTSGVETHYF
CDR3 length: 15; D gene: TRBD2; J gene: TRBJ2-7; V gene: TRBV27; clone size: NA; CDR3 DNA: TGTGCCAGCAGTTCAGGGTCTAGCGGGAAACGCGAGCAGTACTTC; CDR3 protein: CASSSGSSGKREQYF
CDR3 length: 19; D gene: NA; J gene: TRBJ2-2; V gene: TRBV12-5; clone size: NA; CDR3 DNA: TGTGCTAGTGGTTTGTCAAAAGGATGTGGGCCCTCGAACACCGGGGAGCTGTTTTTT; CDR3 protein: CASGLSKGCGPSNTGELFF
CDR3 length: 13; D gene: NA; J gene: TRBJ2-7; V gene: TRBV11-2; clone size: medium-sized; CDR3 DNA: TGTGCCAGCAGCTTCACGGGTCCGGGTGAGCAGTACTTC; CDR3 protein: CASSFTGPGEQYF
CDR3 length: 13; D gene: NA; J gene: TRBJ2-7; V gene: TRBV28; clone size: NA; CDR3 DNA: TGTGCCAGCATTGTCGGTATTGCGTACGAGCAGTACTTC; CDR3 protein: CASIVGIAYEQYF
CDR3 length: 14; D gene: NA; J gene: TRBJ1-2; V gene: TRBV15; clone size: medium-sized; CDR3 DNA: TGTGCCACCAGCAGAGATGTGGGGCTCTATGGCTACACCTTC; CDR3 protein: CATSRDVGLYGYTF
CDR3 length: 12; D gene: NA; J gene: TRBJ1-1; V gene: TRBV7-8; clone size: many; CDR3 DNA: TGTGCCAGCAGCTCCCTATACACTGAAGCTTTCTTT; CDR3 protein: CASSSLYTEAFF
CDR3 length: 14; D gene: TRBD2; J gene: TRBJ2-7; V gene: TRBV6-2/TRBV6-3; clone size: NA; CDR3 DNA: TGTGCAGGAAGAAATAGCGGGAGTACCTACGAGCAGTACTTC; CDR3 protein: CAGRNSGSTYEQYF
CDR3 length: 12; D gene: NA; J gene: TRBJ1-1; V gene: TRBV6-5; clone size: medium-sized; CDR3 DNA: TGTGCCAGCAGTTACGGGGGAGTAGAAGCTTTCTTT; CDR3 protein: CASSYGGVEAFF
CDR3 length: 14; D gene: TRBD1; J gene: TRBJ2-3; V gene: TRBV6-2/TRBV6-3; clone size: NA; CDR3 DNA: TGTGCCAGCAGTAACACAGGGGGCGAGGATACGCAGTATTTT; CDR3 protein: CASSNTGGEDTQYF